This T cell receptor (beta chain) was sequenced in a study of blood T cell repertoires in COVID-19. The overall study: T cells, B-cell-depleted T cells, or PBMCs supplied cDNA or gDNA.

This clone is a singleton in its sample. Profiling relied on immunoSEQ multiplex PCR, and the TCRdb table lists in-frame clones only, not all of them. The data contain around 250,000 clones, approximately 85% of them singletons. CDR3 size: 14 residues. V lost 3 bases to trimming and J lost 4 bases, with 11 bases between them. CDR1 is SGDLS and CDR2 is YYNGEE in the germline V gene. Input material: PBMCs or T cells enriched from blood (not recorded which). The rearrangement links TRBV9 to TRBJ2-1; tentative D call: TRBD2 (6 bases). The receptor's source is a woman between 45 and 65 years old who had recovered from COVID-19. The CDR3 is CASSASGSYNEQFF. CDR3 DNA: TGTGCCAGCAGCGCAAGCGGGTCATACAATGAGCAGTTCTTC. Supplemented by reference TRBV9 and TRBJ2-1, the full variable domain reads DSGVTQTPKHLITATGQRVTLRCSPRSGDLSVYWYQQSLDQGLQFLIQYYNGEERAKGNILERFSAQQFPDLHSELNLSSLELGDSALYFCASSASGSYNEQFFGPGTRLTVL.